The present TCR beta chain was sequenced within a study of regulatory T cells in long-lasting Graves disease (dated by TCRdb to about 2021). Broadly, across the study: In the newly diagnosed Graves' disease group, patients had been taking antithyroid drugs for less than 3 months. The study was registered as a clinical trial and conducted in China. Persistent Graves' disease patients were compared with newly diagnosed Graves' disease patients by peripheral blood TCR sequencing and RNA sequencing. A total of around 35 samples underwent TCR sequencing: approximately 13 from persistent and roughly 20 from newly diagnosed Graves' disease patients. General findings and caveats noted by the study authors: More public clonotypes were shared among persistent patients (approximately 3,000) than among newly diagnosed patients (966). Because the primary lesion, thyroid tissue, could not be accessed, the study looked at peripheral blood alone. Preferential use of TRBV28, TRBJ1-2 and TRBJ2-5 was observed in persistent disease, whereas TRBV20-1 and TRBJ2-1 were favored in newly diagnosed disease. Sequencing and analysis were restricted to the TCR beta chain. The authors noted that the small sample size was a limitation that may lower accuracy. Persistent Graves' disease patients showed lower TCR Shannon entropy and fewer highly expanded clones than newly diagnosed patients, suggesting clonal expansion.

The germline V gene supplies CDR1 KGHSH and CDR2 LQKENI. From its cysteine to its phenylalanine, the CDR3 spans 15 amino acids. Only the CDR3 DNA is retained, 45 bases long and in frame from the first base. V trim: 3 bases; J trim: 5 bases; unmatched bases: 9. The time point label here, explained by the study, means: newly diagnosed GD, antithyroid drugs for less than 3 months. For both TCR sequencing and RNA sequencing, RNA was extracted from PBMCs using TRIzol. Graves' disease was diagnosed according to American Thyroid Association guidelines. Patients for the study were recruited at an endocrinology department in Xi'an, China. Each patient gave around 9 milliliters of peripheral blood, collected in an EDTA anticoagulant tube. PBMCs were isolated by Ficoll Paque Plus density gradient separation without further T cell sorting. An Agilent 2100 Bioanalyzer and agarose gel were used to assess RNA quality, and a NanoDrop 2000 was used to measure RNA concentration.

As concerns this clonotype: There is no known antigen for this receptor. One base away there is no much larger clone; base qualities are not given.

The library was made by multiplex PCR. Instrument used: Illumina HiSeq 4000. TCR beta libraries were built with iRepertoire HTBI primers and Arm-PCR amplification of CDR3 regions. Gel purification was performed on PCR products prior to sequencing. The study's processing was this. Gene usage analysis of CDR3 amino acid clonotypes relied on the 60 to 65 TRBV and 15 or so TRBJ segments identified across samples. COPE and FqMerger were used to merge the filtered high-quality paired reads into contigs. Contigs were aligned with BLAST to IMGT TRBV, TRBD and TRBJ reference genes, and CDR3 was defined per IMGT. Any clonotype with a frequency above 0.1% was counted as a highly expanded clone. Shannon entropy served as the measure of repertoire diversity, while the Gini coefficient captured V-J evenness. A clonotype was considered public if more than one individual shared it. TCRdb reran the public reads through fastp at Q25 and MiXCR, keeping productive beta chains. Identical CDR3 proteins give one entry, which carries the most common genes and DNA. The V and J calls come from TCRdb's annotation, not from the publication. This sample is represented by hundreds of thousands of distinct CDR3 sequences; 12% of them were singletons. The top ten clones comprise 8% to 10% of the sample.

Separately, the same data were catalogued under a study of T cells in Graves' hyperthyroidism and ophthalmopathy. From that second study: Graves' hyperthyroidism was defined as stable when no progression to ophthalmopathy occurred over 18 months of follow-up. Hyperthyroidism patients were newly diagnosed, with disease duration under 2 months, and aged 18 to 65 years. Any patient with an uncontrolled infection, another autoimmune disease, pregnancy or lactation was excluded. Diagnoses relied on clinical symptoms, serum thyroxine and TRAb, thyroid ultrasound and orbital computed tomography. The TCR CDR3 was subjected to a first round of RT-PCR using the HTBI primer set and the Qiagen OneStep RT-PCR kit. Most expanded thyroid clonotypes (frequency above 0.001) were also detected in blood, suggesting blood repertoires may reflect thyroid immune responses. Ophthalmopathy was separated from stable hyperthyroidism by a 13 V-J signature model, with just over 85% sensitivity and about 81% specificity obtained in cross-validation and 80%/75% obtained in testing. In validation, the model predicted progression to ophthalmopathy with about 71% sensitivity and about 73% specificity, a median of approximately 6.5 months before onset. A discovery cohort of roughly 100 patients, about 44 with Graves' ophthalmopathy and under 60 with stable Graves' hyperthyroidism, was used to find distinguishing TCR V-J signatures. An independent validation cohort of fewer than 20 hyperthyroidism patients and 17 patients who later progressed to ophthalmopathy tested prospective prediction of ophthalmopathy. For training and testing, the 100 or so patients in the discovery cohort were randomly divided in a 7:3 ratio. The study also compared thyroid tissue and blood T-cell repertoires from a handful of Graves' hyperthyroidism patients. After blood sampling, hyperthyroidism patients were treated with methimazole at a starting dose of 30 mg daily, and ophthalmopathy patients were treated with high-dose intravenous methylprednisolone. Libraries were constructed in a second round of multiplex PCR, after which size selection and purification were performed. The libraries were sequenced on an Illumina HiSeq2000 using paired-end 100 bp reads. SOAPnuke was used to process the raw data, with reads discarded if the reads contained adapters or uncalled bases, had a mean Phred below 15, or lacked an exact constant-primer or identifier match. High-quality paired reads were merged using COPE v1.2.5, and each unique nucleotide sequence was defined as a clonotype. MiTCR v1.1 was used to align clonotypes to the IMGT TRBV, TRBD and TRBJ reference segments. Only V-J combinations with frequency above 0.0001, covering approximately 99% of repertoires, were analysed. A TCS score was defined as the ratio of F50 (clonal expansion) to E x V (chaos), with BLOSUM62-based TCRdist applied between CDR3 peptides within each V-J. Welch's t-statistics and random forest reduced 514 V-J features to about 12, which were used in a naive Bayes classifier (R e1071). Sample size was not statistically predetermined, and blinding of investigators to group allocation was not performed. According to the paper, TCR Vbeta CDR3 sequencing was carried out on roughly 130 peripheral blood samples, which came from fewer than 50 ophthalmopathy, approximately 72 hyperthyroidism and about 17 progressor patients.

The starting material was peripheral blood mononuclear cells (PBMCs), obtained at new diagnosis, from a patient treated with antithyroid drugs. The chain couples TRBV18 to TRBJ1-1; TRBD1 matches 7 bases in the middle. This TCR came from a woman in her thirties with Graves disease. Donor details come from another sample of the same person, matched by shared clones. The CDR3 is CASSPNTGAMTEAFF. The bases read TGTGCCAGCTCACCTAACACAGGGGCAATGACTGAAGCTTTCTTT.